The 10 T cell receptor beta chains listed next were all sequenced from one sample in a study of T cell changes during pregnancy in multiple sclerosis. This table comes from immunoSEQ multiplex PCR, and its TCRdb copy is limited to in-frame clones, with some not included. The sample has around 42,000 clones, approximately 90% seen once; the top ten hold approximately 0.81%. Sequences were derived from CD4+ T cells from peripheral blood mononuclear cells, sampled in the third trimester of pregnancy. These receptors were obtained from a female donor with multiple sclerosis, enrolled in a pregnancy study.

The chain has TRBV4-3 and TRBJ1-2; D not certain. The CDR3 covers 16 residues. The V gene's germline CDR1 is LGHNA and CDR2 YSLEER. V dropped 0 bases and J dropped 4 bases, with 15 bases sitting between them. The CDR3 region is CASSQDLERASYGYTF. CDR3 DNA sequence: TGCGCCAGCAGCCAAGATCTTGAGCGAGCTTCCTATGGCTACACCTTC.

The chain carries TRBV19 and TRBJ1-5; 10 bases match TRBD1. Germline V gives CDR1 LNHDA, CDR2 SQIVND (reference sequence). Germline trimming cut 4 bases from V and 5 bases from J; bases unmatched to any gene: 5. The CDR3 consists of 15 residues. The CDR3 DNA is TGTGCCAGTAGTAGGGCGGGACAGGGGCATCAGCCCCAGCATTTT. Its protein product is CASSRAGQGHQPQHF.

V usage is TRBV10-3 and J usage is TRBJ1-5, with unresolved D. Per germline, CDR1 ENHRY and CDR2 SYGVKD. This CDR3 region has 12 residues. Between the trimmed V and J ends, which lost 0 bases and 8 bases, there was a span of 5 bases. The CDR3 region is CAISESSEPQHF. The CDR3 DNA reads as TGTGCCATCAGTGAGTCGAGTGAGCCCCAGCATTTT.

V is TRBV5-1 and J is TRBJ2-1, with 13 bases lining up with TRBD2. The CDR3 length is 20 residues. Germline V lookup: CDR1 SGHRS, CDR2 YFSETQ. V lost 4 bases, J lost 0 bases, and 13 bases stayed unmatched. The CDR3 coding sequence is TGCGCCAGCAGCCAATCAGGACTAGCGGGAGTCCGGAGCTCCTACAATGAGCAGTTCTTC. It translates to CASSQSGLAGVRSSYNEQFF.

The chain has TRBV11-2 and TRBJ1-1; no definite D call. The germline gives CDR1 SGHAT, CDR2 FQNNGV. The length of the CDR3 is 11 residues. The ends were cut back, 5 bases at V and 5 bases at J, with 6 bases in the middle. CDR3 protein: CASSPYTEAFF. The CDR3 DNA is TGTGCCAGCAGCCCGTATACTGAAGCTTTCTTT.

V usage is TRBV5-6 and J usage is TRBJ2-1; 8 nucleotides line up with TRBD2. CDR1 is SGHDT, CDR2 YYEEEE, per germline. This CDR3 is 14 amino acids long. V lost 4 bases to trimming and J lost 5 bases; unmatched junction nucleotides: 5. The DNA of the CDR3 is TGTGCCAGCAGCCAGGGACTAGAAGACAATGAGCAGTTCTTC. Residues: CASSQGLEDNEQFF.

The gene calls are TRBV7-6 and TRBJ2-5; D is unclear. Looked up from germline, CDR1 is SGHVS and CDR2 is FNYEAQ. CDR3 length: 12 amino acids. V was pared by 4 bases and J by 5 bases, with 8 bases between. The CDR3 protein is CASSSRMETQYF. The CDR3 DNA reads as TGTGCCAGCAGCTCTCGTATGGAGACCCAGTACTTC.

The V call is TRBV28, the J call TRBJ2-3; 8 nucleotides line up with TRBD1. CDR3 length equals 14 residues. From germline, CDR1 is MDHEN and CDR2 SYDVKM. J gave up 5 bases and V 4 bases, and 5 bases lay outside the gene matches. The CDR3 loop is CASSSLTGVDTQYF. In DNA form, the CDR3 reads TGTGCCAGCAGTTCCCTGACAGGGGTAGATACGCAGTATTTT.

CDR3 DNA sequence: TGTGCCATCAGTGCCGTGACAGGGAGCTCCTACAATGAGCAGTTCTTC. Its translation: CAISAVTGSSYNEQFF. The J gene is TRBJ2-1, the V gene TRBV10-3; 7 positions agree with TRBD1. Trimming cost V 4 bases and J 0 bases; bases outside gene matches: 6. Germline CDR1 reads ENHRY; CDR2 reads SYGVKD. This CDR3 is built from 16 residues.

The chain is built from TRBV30 and TRBJ1-3, with TRBD1 matching 7 bases. CDR3 size: 15 residues. The ends lost 2 bases at V and 4 bases at J; junction bases unmatched: 8. The germline V gene has CDR1 GTSNPN and CDR2 SVGIG (reference sequence). CDR3 residues: CAWSLSRGKGNTIYF. The CDR3 DNA reads as TGTGCCTGGAGTCTTTCCAGGGGGAAAGGAAACACCATATATTTT.